This T cell receptor beta chain was retrieved from a study of T cell clonality in common variable immunodeficiency. Study findings and constraints: Common variable immunodeficiency TCR beta sequences reportedly had fewer deletions and N-nucleotide insertions. CVID patient heterogeneity limited repertoire-clinical complication correlations.

This clone was recorded many times. Its antigen remains unknown. The read finishes 3 residues shy of the CDR3 end, and the germline J gene is used to complete it. The table came from immunoSEQ multiplex PCR; TCRdb's copy has only in-frame clones and leaves some out. The sample includes 20,000 or so clones, none of them occurring once. Patients had low serum IgG, IgA and/or IgM and specific antibody deficiency. Patients and controls were mostly of Caucasian heritage. J gave up 2 bases and V 3 bases, and 7 bases lay outside the gene matches. CDR3 length equals 15 residues. From germline, CDR1 is DFQATT and CDR2 SNEGSKA (reference sequence).

What was sequenced was peripheral blood mononuclear cells. The chain uses TRBV20-1 and TRBJ2-7; 10 bases agree with TRBD2. The TCR comes from a human donor with common variable immunodeficiency. CDR3 loop: CSARKAGGLAYEQYF. The DNA read from the CDR3 is TGCAGTGCTAGGAAAGCGGGAGGGCTAGCCTACGAG.